The 21 T cell receptor beta chains in this list originate from one sample, sequenced in a study of blood T cell repertoires in COVID-19. Profiled with immunoSEQ multiplex PCR; TCRdb holds only in-frame clones, not every one. Here the sample spans hundreds of thousands of clones, approximately 87% being singletons. Sequenced sample: peripheral blood. Source of these receptors: a woman aged 45-60 years with COVID-19, enrolled during active disease.

This clone occurred once. This chain uses TRBV11-3 with TRBJ2-2; no definite D call. V gave up 4 bases and J gave up 4 bases, with 4 bases separating them. This CDR3 is 12 amino acids long. Looked up from germline, CDR1 is SGHNT and CDR2 is YENEEA. CDR3 sequence (DNA): TGTGCCAGCAGCTCTGTCACCGGGGAGCTGTTTTTT. It specifies CASSSVTGELFF.

The CDR3 DNA sequence: TGTGCCAGGACGGCGCAGCGGGAGTCGAACACCGGGGAGCTGTTTTTT. This encodes CARTAQRESNTGELFF. The chain couples TRBV30 to TRBJ2-2, with 8 nucleotides matching TRBD2. The V gene's germline CDR1 is GTSNPN and CDR2 SVGIG (reference sequence). CDR3 length equals 16 residues. V was pared by 8 bases and J by 0 bases, with 11 bases of the junction left unmatched.

The rearrangement joins TRBV12-3 or TRBV12-4 to TRBJ2-3; D unclear. V was shortened by 6 bases and J by 2 bases, with 9 bases between the two germline ends. CDR3 length: 13 amino acids. CDR3 in DNA: TGTGCCAGCAGCCTCTTACTCACAGATACGCAGTATTTT. This gives the protein CASSLLLTDTQYF.

This sequence joins TRBV19 and TRBJ2-3; 11 bases are a match to TRBD2. V shed 5 bases and J 2 bases; nucleotides not matched to a gene: 6. The length of the CDR3 is 16 residues. In germline, CDR1 is LNHDA, CDR2 SQIVND (reference sequence). The CDR3 DNA reads as TGTGCCAGTAGTCCCCGACTAGCGGGACTCACAGATACGCAGTATTTT. It encodes CASSPRLAGLTDTQYF.

This chain links TRBV30 with TRBJ1-1; D call uncertain. Germline V CDR1 and CDR2: GTSNPN, SVGIG (reference sequence). The V gene lost 1 base and the J gene lost 1 base, with 19 bases spanning the gap. This CDR3 has 17 amino acids. The CDR3 protein is CAWSEPGGIQANTEAFF. The CDR3, as DNA: TGTGCCTGGAGTGAACCAGGAGGAATTCAAGCGAACACTGAAGCTTTCTTT.

The chain combines TRBV24-1 with TRBJ2-7; 9 positions match TRBD2. From germline, CDR1 is KGHDR and CDR2 SFDVKD. The CDR3 contains 14 residues. The V segment lost 4 bases and the J segment 6 bases; nucleotides outside the gene matches: 6. Here the CDR3 reads CATSELAGASEQYF. Here the CDR3 DNA reads TGTGCCACCAGTGAGTTAGCGGGAGCTAGCGAGCAGTACTTC.

The rearrangement joins TRBV4-1 to TRBJ2-3; 11 bases map to TRBD2. CDR1 is MGHRA, CDR2 YSYEKL, per germline. The CDR3 consists of 20 residues. The ends lost 0 bases at V and 6 bases at J; junction bases unmatched: 17. The CDR3 loop is CASSQEIAGGRNHPRDTQYF. The CDR3 region has the DNA TGCGCCAGCAGCCAAGAAATAGCGGGAGGGCGAAACCACCCGAGGGATACGCAGTATTTT.

The J gene is TRBJ2-1, the V gene TRBV19, with D tentatively TRBD1 (6 bases). CDR3 size: 15 residues. Germline CDR1 LNHDA, CDR2 SQIVND (reference sequence). The V gene lost 6 bases and the J gene lost 5 bases, with 17 bases spanning the gap. Here the CDR3 reads CASRSDRRTNNEQFF. DNA of the CDR3: TGTGCCAGTAGGTCAGACAGGAGAACTAACAATGAGCAGTTCTTC. Full variable domain (outside the CDR3, taken from reference TRBV19 and TRBJ2-1): DGGITQSPKYLFRKEGQNVTLSCEQNLNHDAMYWYRQDPGQGLRLIYYSQIVNDFQKGDIAEGYSVSREKKESFPLTVTSAQKNPTAFYLCASRSDRRTNNEQFFGPGTRLTVL.

This chain links TRBV5-1 with TRBJ2-5, with TRBD1 identical over 11 bases. CDR3 size: 15 residues. V dropped 4 bases and J dropped 1; count of bases not matched to a gene: 3. Germline CDR1 reads SGHRS; CDR2 reads YFSETQ. DNA of the CDR3: TGCGCCAGCAGCCCCGGACAGGGGGCCCAAGAGACCCAGTACTTC. Translation: CASSPGQGAQETQYF.

The rearrangement joins TRBV19 to TRBJ2-7, with TRBD2 as a possible D gene (6 bases). The germline V gene encodes CDR1 LNHDA and CDR2 SQIVND (reference sequence). CDR3 length equals 18 residues. The V and J ends lost 1 base and 3 bases respectively, with 22 bases between them. CDR3 nucleotide sequence: TGTGCCAGTAGTATAGGATCCCCTAGCGCCACAGTTCACTACGAGCAGTACTTC. As protein: CASSIGSPSATVHYEQYF. Based on the CDR3 plus reference TRBV19 and TRBJ2-7, the full variable domain is DGGITQSPKYLFRKEGQNVTLSCEQNLNHDAMYWYRQDPGQGLRLIYYSQIVNDFQKGDIAEGYSVSREKKESFPLTVTSAQKNPTAFYLCASSIGSPSATVHYEQYFGPGTRLTVT.

The CDR3 sequence: CASSYDGVEETQYF. The CDR3, as DNA: TGTGCCAGCAGTTACGATGGAGTCGAGGAGACCCAGTACTTC. V gene TRBV6-5 combines with J gene TRBJ2-5; D is unclear. Germline V CDR1 and CDR2: MNHEY, SVGAGI. This CDR3 has 14 residues. V lost 2 bases and J lost 5, with 12 bases in between.

The V gene is TRBV6-5, the J gene TRBJ2-1, with D perhaps TRBD1 (5 bases). Germline-derived CDR1 and CDR2 are MNHEY and SVGAGI. Trimming removed 0 bases at V and 7 bases at J, with 13 bases between. The length of the CDR3 is 15 residues. The CDR3 spells CASSYSWGRANEQFF. CDR3 coding DNA: TGTGCCAGCAGTTACTCATGGGGCAGGGCTAATGAGCAGTTCTTC.

The chain carries TRBV7-6 and TRBJ2-1; 9 bases are a match to TRBD2. The V segment lost 1 base and the J segment 9 bases; nucleotides outside the gene matches: 7. The CDR3 is 15 amino acids. Germline V lookup: CDR1 SGHVS, CDR2 FNYEAQ. This chain's CDR3 is CASSLVAGVRSEQFF. CDR3 bases: TGTGCCAGCAGCTTAGTAGCGGGAGTAAGGAGTGAGCAGTTCTTC.

A word on this clone: This same CDR3 is encoded by further DNA sequences in the sample. The chain is built from TRBV2 and TRBJ2-1, with D unresolved. Germline V gives CDR1 SNHLY, CDR2 FYNNEI. The length of the CDR3 is 11 residues. V lost 7 bases to trimming and J lost 4 bases, with 5 bases between them. The CDR3 protein is CASTGYNEQFF. Here the CDR3 DNA reads TGTGCCAGCACAGGTTACAATGAGCAGTTCTTC.

The J gene is TRBJ2-7, the V gene TRBV4-2; D perhaps matches TRBD1 (5 bases). The V and J ends lost 4 bases and 1 base respectively, with 14 bases between them. The CDR3 extends over 15 amino acids. Germline V gene data show CDR1 as LGHNA and CDR2 as YNFKEQ. DNA for the CDR3: TGTGCCAGCAGCCGAGAGACAGAGCCTTCCTACGAGCAGTACTTC. Translating it yields CASSRETEPSYEQYF.

V is TRBV6-5 and J is TRBJ1-2; 9 bases match TRBD1. There are 16 residues in the CDR3. Germline CDR1 and CDR2: MNHEY and SVGAGI. V trimming: 0 bases; J trimming: 5 bases; junction bases outside the gene matches: 7. The CDR3 DNA sequence: TGTGCCAGCAGTTACTCCGGGAACAGGGGGCAGTATGGCTACACCTTC. Residues: CASSYSGNRGQYGYTF.

The chain recombines TRBV10-1 with TRBJ2-7; 7 nucleotides match TRBD1. This CDR3 region has 16 residues. Germline V gene sequence: CDR1 WNHNN, CDR2 SYGVQD (reference sequence). J gave up 2 bases and V 6 bases, and 13 bases lay outside the gene matches. The CDR3 loop is CASSENSTGNAYEQYF. In nucleotides, the CDR3 is TGCGCCAGCAGCGAAAACTCGACAGGGAACGCCTACGAGCAGTACTTC.

The J gene is TRBJ1-2, the V gene TRBV6-4; D ambiguous. Germline V gene lookup returns CDR1 MRHNA and CDR2 SNTAGT. The CDR3 totals 15 residues. CDR3 bases: TGTGCAACCAATCCCTACCAGGAGGCTAACTATGGCTACACCTTC. It yields the protein CATNPYQEANYGYTF.

This clone was seen a handful of times. The rearrangement uses TRBV19 and TRBJ2-1; weak D call: TRBD1 (5 bases). This CDR3 has 16 amino acids. Germline CDR1 LNHDA, CDR2 SQIVND (reference sequence). V gave up 3 bases and J gave up 2 bases, with 14 bases separating them. The CDR3 reads CASSMPHRFPYNEQFF. The CDR3 nucleotides are TGTGCCAGTAGTATGCCTCACAGGTTCCCCTACAATGAGCAGTTCTTC.

J is TRBJ2-7 and V is TRBV2; 13 nucleotides line up with TRBD2. Per germline, CDR1 SNHLY and CDR2 FYNNEI. The CDR3 has 13 residues. V trimming: 7 bases; J trimming: 7 bases; junction bases outside the gene matches: 4. The CDR3 region is CASTRLAGGEQYF. In DNA form, the CDR3 reads TGTGCCAGCACACGACTAGCGGGAGGAGAGCAGTACTTC.

The chain uses TRBV3-1 (or the pseudogene TRBV3-2) and TRBJ1-2; a possible D gene is TRBD1 (6 bases). V was clipped by 4 bases and J by 5 bases, with 11 bases between them. The germline V gene encodes CDR1 LGHDT and CDR2 YNNKEL (reference sequence). The CDR3 loop spans 13 amino acids. CDR3 loop: CASSRTEGYGYTF. Here the CDR3 DNA reads TGTGCCAGCAGCCGGACAGAGGGATATGGCTACACCTTC.